Given below is one TCR beta chain in context. Its target is unknown. Primers: 60 Vbeta forward and 13 Jbeta reverse. Sequencing was performed with immunoSEQ multiplex PCR; in TCRdb, only in-frame clones are kept and a portion is missing. Its clone listing holds around 29,000 clones. V trimming: 6 bases; J trimming: 5 bases; junction bases outside the gene matches: 6. The CDR3 has 13 residues. The germline V gene has CDR1 ENHRY and CDR2 SYGVKD. These data are taken from a study of cytomegalovirus exposure and HLA in healthy donors. Study observations and caveats: Analysis performed later found 15,000 or so TCR beta sequences associated with HLA alleles at 0.05 false discovery rate. Later analysis identified a missense DCLRE1C variant that was linked to TCR beta V- and J-gene trimming. Prior analysis indicated that the majority of TCR beta V segments exhibited productivity approximately 87% or approximately 30% of the time. Sequencing depth roughly uniform across donors was assumed in presence/absence analyses.

The material sequenced was PBMCs. J is TRBJ2-7 and V is TRBV10-3; 8 bases match TRBD1. The sequence was collected from a man aged 25-40 years in good health and CMV-seronegative. CDR3 loop: CAIRETGADEQYF. In DNA, the CDR3 is TGTGCCATCAGGGAGACAGGGGCCGACGAGCAGTACTTC.